Presented here are 25 T cell receptor beta chains from one specimen sequenced in a study of blood T cell repertoires in COVID-19. Assay used: immunoSEQ multiplex PCR; TCRdb lists only in-frame clones, some missing. This sample has some 140,000 clones; roughly 80% occur once, and the top ten carry roughly 15%. Sequenced input: peripheral blood. These receptors originate from an elderly woman with acute or convalescent COVID-19.

The chain carries TRBV30 and TRBJ1-6; maybe TRBD1 (6 bases). Trimming stripped 0 bases from V and 9 bases from J, with 12 bases between. This CDR3 has 14 residues. Germline V lookup: CDR1 GTSNPN, CDR2 SVGIG (reference sequence). The CDR3 protein is CAWSVQGGSSPLHF. In DNA form, the CDR3 reads TGTGCCTGGAGTGTACAGGGAGGGAGTTCACCCCTCCACTTT.

The gene calls are TRBV15 and TRBJ2-7; 7 bases align to TRBD1. Germline V gene data show CDR1 as LNHNV and CDR2 as YYDKDF (reference sequence). With 3 bases clipped from V and 3 bases from J, the junction kept 5 bases outside the gene matches. CDR3 length: 14 amino acids. CDR3 nucleotides: TGTGCCACCAGCAGTCGGGACAGAGACTACGAGCAGTACTTC. It specifies CATSSRDRDYEQYF.

The chain employs TRBV19 and TRBJ2-2; possible D gene TRBD1, 6 bases. Germline V gene lookup returns CDR1 LNHDA and CDR2 SQIVND (reference sequence). Trimming pared 6 bases from V and 4 bases from J, leaving 9 bases between. CDR3 length: 13 amino acids. The CDR3 nucleotides are TGTGCCAGTAGCAAGGGGGTCACCGGGGAGCTGTTTTTT. Protein: CASSKGVTGELFF.

The rearrangement links TRBV6-5 to TRBJ2-1; D is uncertain. In germline, CDR1 is MNHEY, CDR2 SVGAGI. The CDR3 totals 13 residues. Trimming took 0 bases from V and 7 from J, leaving 7 bases between them. CDR3 loop: CASSYSRVNEQFF. In DNA form, the CDR3 reads TGTGCCAGCAGTTACTCGAGAGTGAATGAGCAGTTCTTC.

This chain uses TRBV11-2 with TRBJ2-1; 12 bases line up with TRBD2. V was clipped by 0 bases and J by 4 bases; unmatched bases: 1. The CDR3 consists of 16 residues. Germline-derived CDR1 and CDR2 are SGHAT and FQNNGV. The CDR3 nucleotides are TGTGCCAGCAGCTTAGATCTAGCGGGAGGGTACAATGAGCAGTTCTTC. Its translation is CASSLDLAGGYNEQFF.

This clone occurred once. The rearrangement joins TRBV19 to TRBJ2-3, with TRBD2 matching over 8 bases. There are 14 residues in the CDR3. Germline CDR1 is LNHDA and CDR2 is SQIVND (reference sequence). Trimming took 7 bases from V and 0 from J; bases not matched to a gene: 3. CDR3 bases: TGTGCCAGTACCCGGGGGGGTAGCACAGATACGCAGTATTTT. Encoded protein: CASTRGGSTDTQYF.

The V and J genes are TRBV6-5 and TRBJ2-7, with a tentative D call TRBD1 (6 bases). This CDR3 region has 13 residues. Deletions cut 6 bases from V and 2 bases from J, with 11 bases between. In germline, CDR1 is MNHEY, CDR2 SVGAGI. CDR3 sequence (DNA): TGTGCCAGCAGACCCCCAGGGGCCTACGAGCAGTACTTC. This translates into CASRPPGAYEQYF.

V gene TRBV11-2 combines with J gene TRBJ1-2, with 7 bases aligning to TRBD1. This CDR3 comprises 15 residues. The junction had 9 bases not matched to a gene; V was cut back by 5 bases and J by 3 bases. The germline gives CDR1 SGHAT, CDR2 FQNNGV. The CDR3 nucleotides are TGTGCCAGCAGCCCCGGCCAGGGGGGCCACTATGGCTACACCTTC. The encoded protein is CASSPGQGGHYGYTF.

On this clone itself: The same CDR3 arises from other DNA sequences in this sample as well. The chain carries TRBV6-5 and TRBJ1-3; D remains ambiguous. The CDR3 contains 13 residues. V lost 7 bases to trimming and J lost 1 base, with 8 bases between them. Looked up from germline, CDR1 is MNHEY and CDR2 is SVGAGI. CDR3 coding DNA: TGTGCCAGCACGCGGGGATCTGGAAACACCATATATTTT. It specifies CASTRGSGNTIYF.

The rearrangement uses TRBV5-5 and TRBJ1-2; the D gene is possibly TRBD1 (6 bases). The CDR3 totals 15 residues. Per the germline V gene, CDR1 is SGHKS and CDR2 is YYEKEE (reference sequence). V lost 5 bases and J lost 7, with 21 bases in between. This CDR3 is CASRPGQLNKGGYTF. The DNA for the CDR3 is TGTGCCAGCAGACCCGGACAGCTTAATAAGGGTGGCTACACCTTC. The whole variable domain, filled in from reference TRBV5-5 and TRBJ1-2, reads DAGVTQSPTHLIKTRGQQVTLRCSPISGHKSVSWYQQVLGQGPQFIFQYYEKEERGRGNFPDRFSARQFPNYSSELNVNALLLGDSALYLCASRPGQLNKGGYTFGSGTRLTVV.

V gene TRBV27 combines with J gene TRBJ2-1; TRBD2 matches at 8 bases. The germline gives CDR1 MNHEY, CDR2 SMNVEV (reference sequence). The trim removed 5 bases at V and 0 bases at J, leaving 9 bases unmatched. The CDR3 is made up of 17 amino acids. DNA of the CDR3: TGTGCCAGCAGTATTCGACTAGCGAGGAGCTCCTACAATGAGCAGTTCTTC. Protein sequence: CASSIRLARSSYNEQFF.

The chain recombines TRBV13 with TRBJ2-7; 7 bases align to TRBD1. The CDR3 length is 15 residues. Germline loops: CDR1 PRHDT, CDR2 FYEKMQ (reference sequence). With V trimmed by 6 bases and J by 1 base, 9 bases remained unmatched. The DNA for the CDR3 is TGTGCCAGCAGGCGAGCCGGACAGGCGTCCTACGAGCAGTACTTC. Translated, it gives CASRRAGQASYEQYF.

The V and J genes are TRBV28 and TRBJ1-4; D is possibly TRBD1 (6 bases). The ends were cut back, 6 bases at V and 0 bases at J, with 17 bases in the middle. CDR1 MDHEN and CDR2 SYDVKM come from the germline V gene. This CDR3 spans 17 amino acids. For the CDR3, the DNA is TGTGCCAGCAGCACCTCCCAGACAGGTGCAACTAATGAAAAACTGTTTTTT. Translating gives CASSTSQTGATNEKLFF.

This chain joins TRBV12-5 and TRBJ1-5; unclear D gene. Trimming took 0 bases from V and 0 from J, leaving 15 bases between them. The CDR3 length is 18 residues. The germline V gene encodes CDR1 LGHNT and CDR2 FRNRAP. CDR3 residues: CASGLVRLGRSSNQPQHF. CDR3 in DNA: TGTGCTAGTGGTTTGGTAAGGTTGGGCAGATCTAGCAATCAGCCCCAGCATTTT.

This sequence joins TRBV7-2 and TRBJ1-2; 8 bases fit TRBD1. V gave up 5 bases and J gave up 3 bases; unmatched junction bases: 8. CDR1 is SGHTA, CDR2 FQGNSA, per germline. This CDR3 is built from 15 residues. In DNA, the CDR3 is TGTGCCAGCAGCCCTCAAACAGGGGGGCACTATGGCTACACCTTC. Translated: CASSPQTGGHYGYTF.

The V and J genes are TRBV6-2 or TRBV6-3 and TRBJ2-7; D gene ambiguous. The CDR3 is made up of 12 amino acids. CDR1 and CDR2 (germline): MNHEY, SVGEGT. Trimming shortened V by 2 bases and J by 4 bases, and 6 bases separated the two germline ends. CDR3 nucleotide sequence: TGTGCCAGCAGTTACGGAGTTTACGAGCAGTACTTC. Encoded protein: CASSYGVYEQYF.

The CDR3 bases are TGTGCCTGCGGGACAGGTCCAAATCAGCCCCAGCATTTT. Its protein product is CACGTGPNQPQHF. J is TRBJ1-5 and V is TRBV30, with 8 bases that match TRBD1. The CDR3 sequence is 13 residues long. Germline V gene sequence: CDR1 GTSNPN, CDR2 SVGIG (reference sequence). J lost 4 bases, V lost 6 bases, and 5 bases had no gene match.

The CDR3 is CASTKTANEKLFF. For the CDR3, the DNA is TGTGCCAGTACTAAGACTGCTAATGAAAAACTGTTTTTT. The V call is TRBV19, the J call TRBJ1-4; unclear D gene. CDR1 and CDR2 (germline): LNHDA, SQIVND (reference sequence). V lost 7 bases and J 3 bases, leaving 9 bases between the germline ends. This CDR3 has 13 residues.

The chain joins TRBV9 to TRBJ2-7; 9 positions match TRBD2. V was pared by 2 bases and J by 2 bases, with 5 bases of the junction left unmatched. From germline, CDR1 is SGDLS and CDR2 YYNGEE. This CDR3 contains 15 residues. The DNA for the CDR3 is TGTGCCAGCAGCGTCGGGGCGGGGGGGACCTACGAGCAGTACTTC. This codes for CASSVGAGGTYEQYF.

The chain links TRBV7-9 to TRBJ1-2; D is perhaps TRBD1 (6 bases). Trimming cost V 5 bases and J 3 bases, with 19 bases left between them. The germline V gene encodes CDR1 SEHNR and CDR2 FQNEAQ (reference sequence). CDR3 size: 16 residues. The DNA for the CDR3 is TGTGCCAGCAGCCCAGTGGGGGCAGGGAGGGACTATGGCTACACCTTC. Its protein product is CASSPVGAGRDYGYTF.

This clone has more than one count but fewer than ten. V is TRBV11-2 and J is TRBJ2-5, with 13 bases that match TRBD2. The length of the CDR3 is 15 residues. J gave up 2 bases and V 5 bases, and 2 bases lay outside the gene matches. Germline V gene sequence: CDR1 SGHAT, CDR2 FQNNGV. The CDR3 loop is CASSPLAGGQETQYF. For the CDR3, the DNA is TGTGCCAGCAGCCCACTAGCGGGAGGGCAAGAGACCCAGTACTTC.

The V call is TRBV12-3 or TRBV12-4, the J call TRBJ1-2; unclear D gene. The CDR3 totals 13 residues. V gave up 5 bases and J gave up 4 bases, with 11 bases separating them. In DNA form, the CDR3 reads TGTGCCAGCAGTCGGGAGGTGGCCTATGGCTACACCTTC. Its protein product is CASSREVAYGYTF.

V gene TRBV15 combines with J gene TRBJ1-1, with D unresolved. V lost 1 base, J lost 2 bases, and 5 bases lay in between. This CDR3 is 13 amino acids long. The germline V gene has CDR1 LNHNV and CDR2 YYDKDF (reference sequence). The CDR3 protein is CATSRAQNTEAFF. CDR3 in DNA: TGTGCCACCAGCAGAGCCCAAAACACTGAAGCTTTCTTT.

The gene calls are TRBV2 and TRBJ2-5; 7 nucleotides agree with TRBD1. Trimming cost V 4 bases and J 1 base; bases outside gene matches: 3. The germline CDR1 and CDR2 sequences are SNHLY and FYNNEI. This CDR3 contains 14 residues. The CDR3 bases are TGTGCCAGCAGTGTACAGGGGTCCCAAGAGACCCAGTACTTC. Translating it yields CASSVQGSQETQYF. The complete variable domain, with remaining parts taken from reference TRBV2 and TRBJ2-5, reads EPEVTQTPSHQVTQMGQEVILRCVPISNHLYFYWYRQILGQKVEFLVSFYNNEISEKSEIFDDQFSVERPDGSNFTLKIRSTKLEDSAMYFCASSVQGSQETQYFGPGTRLLVL.

This clone was counted only a few times. This sequence joins TRBV2 and TRBJ1-2; no clear D. This CDR3 has 19 residues. V lost 1 base and J lost 3, with 24 bases in between. The germline CDR1 and CDR2 sequences are SNHLY and FYNNEI. CDR3 sequence reads: CASSEGWIRRLGEDYGYTF. CDR3 bases: TGTGCCAGCAGTGAAGGATGGATCCGGCGGCTGGGAGAGGACTATGGCTACACCTTC.